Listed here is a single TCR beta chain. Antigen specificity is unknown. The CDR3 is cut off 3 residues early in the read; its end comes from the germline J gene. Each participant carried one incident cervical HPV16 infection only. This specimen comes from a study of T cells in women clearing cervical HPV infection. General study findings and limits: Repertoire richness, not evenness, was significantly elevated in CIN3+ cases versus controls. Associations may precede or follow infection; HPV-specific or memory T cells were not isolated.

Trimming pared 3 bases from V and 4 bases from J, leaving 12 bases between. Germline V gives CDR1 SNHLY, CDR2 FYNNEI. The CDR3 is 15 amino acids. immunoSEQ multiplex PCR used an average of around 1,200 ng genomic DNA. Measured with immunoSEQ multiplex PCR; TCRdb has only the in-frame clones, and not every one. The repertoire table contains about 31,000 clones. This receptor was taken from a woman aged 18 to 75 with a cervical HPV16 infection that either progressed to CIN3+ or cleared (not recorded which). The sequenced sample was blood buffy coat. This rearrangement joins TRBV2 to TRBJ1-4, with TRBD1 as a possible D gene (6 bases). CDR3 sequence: CASSELIGGNEKLFF. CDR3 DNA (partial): TGTGCCAGCAGTGAGCTGATAGGGGGTAATGAAAAA.